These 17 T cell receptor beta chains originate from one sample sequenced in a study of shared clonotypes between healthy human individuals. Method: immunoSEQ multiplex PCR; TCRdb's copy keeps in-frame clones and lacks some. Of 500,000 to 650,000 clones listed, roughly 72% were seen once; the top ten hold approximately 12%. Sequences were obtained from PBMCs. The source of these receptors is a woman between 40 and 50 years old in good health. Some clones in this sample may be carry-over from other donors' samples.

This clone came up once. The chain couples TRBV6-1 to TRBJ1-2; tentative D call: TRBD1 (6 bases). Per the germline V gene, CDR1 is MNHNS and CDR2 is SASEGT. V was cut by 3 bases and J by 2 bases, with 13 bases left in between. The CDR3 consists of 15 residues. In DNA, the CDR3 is TGTGCCAGCAGTGATCTTGGGGACAAGAACTATGGCTACACCTTC. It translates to CASSDLGDKNYGYTF.

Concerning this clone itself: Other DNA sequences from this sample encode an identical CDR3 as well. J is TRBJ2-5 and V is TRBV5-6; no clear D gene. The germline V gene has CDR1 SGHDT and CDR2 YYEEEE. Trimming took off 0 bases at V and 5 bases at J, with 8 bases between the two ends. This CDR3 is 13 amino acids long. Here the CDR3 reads CASSLGPRETQYF. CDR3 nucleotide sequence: TGTGCCAGCAGCTTGGGGCCGAGGGAGACCCAGTACTTC.

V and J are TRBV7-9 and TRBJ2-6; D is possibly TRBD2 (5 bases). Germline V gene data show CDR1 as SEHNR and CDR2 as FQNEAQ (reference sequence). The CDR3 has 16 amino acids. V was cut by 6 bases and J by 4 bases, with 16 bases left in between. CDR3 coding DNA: TGTGCCAGCAGACTAGGTCAGGAGGACGGGGCCAACGTCCTGACTTTC. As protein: CASRLGQEDGANVLTF.

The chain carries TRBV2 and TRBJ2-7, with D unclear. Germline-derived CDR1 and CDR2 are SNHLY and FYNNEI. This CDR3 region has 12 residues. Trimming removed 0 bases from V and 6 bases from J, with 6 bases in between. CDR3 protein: CASSEATAEQYF. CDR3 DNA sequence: TGTGCCAGCAGTGAAGCGACGGCCGAGCAGTACTTC. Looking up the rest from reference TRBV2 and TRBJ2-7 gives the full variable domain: EPEVTQTPSHQVTQMGQEVILRCVPISNHLYFYWYRQILGQKVEFLVSFYNNEISEKSEIFDDQFSVERPDGSNFTLKIRSTKLEDSAMYFCASSEATAEQYFGPGTRLTVT.

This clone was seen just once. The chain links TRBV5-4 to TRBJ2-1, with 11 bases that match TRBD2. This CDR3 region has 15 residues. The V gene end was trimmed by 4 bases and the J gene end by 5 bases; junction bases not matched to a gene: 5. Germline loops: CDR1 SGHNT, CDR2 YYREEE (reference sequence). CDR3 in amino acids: CASSTTSGSHNEQFF. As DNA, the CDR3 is TGTGCCAGCAGCACTACTAGCGGGAGCCACAATGAGCAGTTCTTC.

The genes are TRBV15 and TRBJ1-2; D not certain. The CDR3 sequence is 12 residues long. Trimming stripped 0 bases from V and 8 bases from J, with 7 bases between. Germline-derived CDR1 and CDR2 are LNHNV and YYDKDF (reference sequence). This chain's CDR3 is CATSREGGGYTF. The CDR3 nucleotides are TGTGCCACCAGCAGAGAGGGAGGGGGCTACACCTTC.

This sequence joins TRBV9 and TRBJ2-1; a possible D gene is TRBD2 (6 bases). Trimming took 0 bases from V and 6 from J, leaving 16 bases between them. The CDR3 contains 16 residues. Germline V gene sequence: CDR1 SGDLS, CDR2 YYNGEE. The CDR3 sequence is CASSVGPGALGNEQFF. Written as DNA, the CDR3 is TGTGCCAGCAGCGTAGGCCCGGGAGCATTGGGCAATGAGCAGTTCTTC. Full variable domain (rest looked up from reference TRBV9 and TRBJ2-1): DSGVTQTPKHLITATGQRVTLRCSPRSGDLSVYWYQQSLDQGLQFLIQYYNGEERAKGNILERFSAQQFPDLHSELNLSSLELGDSALYFCASSVGPGALGNEQFFGPGTRLTVL.

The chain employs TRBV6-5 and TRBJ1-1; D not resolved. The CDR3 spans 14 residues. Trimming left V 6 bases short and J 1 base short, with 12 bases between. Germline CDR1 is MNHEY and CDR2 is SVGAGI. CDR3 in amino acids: CASSRATANTEAFF. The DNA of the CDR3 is TGTGCCAGCAGCCGAGCTACGGCGAACACTGAAGCTTTCTTT.

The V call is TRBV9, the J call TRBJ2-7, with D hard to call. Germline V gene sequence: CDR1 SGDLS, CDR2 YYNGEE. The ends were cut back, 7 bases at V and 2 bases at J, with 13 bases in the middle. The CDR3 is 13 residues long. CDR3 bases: TGTGCCAGCGGCGGCTGGTATCCCTACGAGCAGTACTTC. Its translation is CASGGWYPYEQYF.

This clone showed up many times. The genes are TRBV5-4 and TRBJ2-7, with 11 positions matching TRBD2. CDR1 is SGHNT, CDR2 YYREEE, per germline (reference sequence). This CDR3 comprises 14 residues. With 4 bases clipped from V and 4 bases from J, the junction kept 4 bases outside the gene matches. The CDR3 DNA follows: TGTGCCAGCAGCCCAACTAGCGGGAGTTACGAGCAGTACTTC. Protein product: CASSPTSGSYEQYF.

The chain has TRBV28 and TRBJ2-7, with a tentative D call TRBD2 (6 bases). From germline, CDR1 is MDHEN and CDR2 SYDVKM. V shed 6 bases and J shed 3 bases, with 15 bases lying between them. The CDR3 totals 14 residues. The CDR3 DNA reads TGTGCCAGCAGCCAGACTAGGGTCCTCTACGAGCAGTACTTC. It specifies CASSQTRVLYEQYF.

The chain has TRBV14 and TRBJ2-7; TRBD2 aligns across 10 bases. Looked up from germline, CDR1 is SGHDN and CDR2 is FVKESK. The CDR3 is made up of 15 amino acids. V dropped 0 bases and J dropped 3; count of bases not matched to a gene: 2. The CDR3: CASSQELAGLYEQYF. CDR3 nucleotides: TGTGCCAGCAGCCAAGAACTAGCGGGACTCTACGAGCAGTACTTC.

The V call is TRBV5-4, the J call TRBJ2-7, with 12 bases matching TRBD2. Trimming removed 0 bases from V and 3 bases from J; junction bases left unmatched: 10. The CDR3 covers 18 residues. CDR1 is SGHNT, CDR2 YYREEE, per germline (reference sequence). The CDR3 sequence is CASSLAGTSGQKIYEQYF. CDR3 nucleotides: TGTGCCAGCAGCTTGGCCGGGACTAGCGGGCAGAAAATCTACGAGCAGTACTTC.

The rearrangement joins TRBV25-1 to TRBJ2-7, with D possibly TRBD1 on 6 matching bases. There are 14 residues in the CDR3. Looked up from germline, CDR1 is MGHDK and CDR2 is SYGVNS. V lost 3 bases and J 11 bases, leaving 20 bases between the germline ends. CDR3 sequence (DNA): TGTGCCAGCAGTGACGAACTCATCCACAGGGCAGAGTACTTC. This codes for CASSDELIHRAEYF.

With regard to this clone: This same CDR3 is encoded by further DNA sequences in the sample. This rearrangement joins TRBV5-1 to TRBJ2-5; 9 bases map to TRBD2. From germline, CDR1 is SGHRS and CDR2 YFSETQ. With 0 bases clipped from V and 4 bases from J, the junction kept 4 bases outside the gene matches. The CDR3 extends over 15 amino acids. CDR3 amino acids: CASSLASGIGETQYF. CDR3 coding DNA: TGCGCCAGCAGCTTGGCTAGCGGGATCGGAGAGACCCAGTACTTC.

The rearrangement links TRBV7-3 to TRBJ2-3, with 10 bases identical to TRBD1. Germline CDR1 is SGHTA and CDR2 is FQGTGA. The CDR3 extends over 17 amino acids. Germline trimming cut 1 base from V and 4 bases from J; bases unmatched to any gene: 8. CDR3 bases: TGTGCCAGCAGCTTAAACGGTTTAGGGACAGGGGCAGATACGCAGTATTTT. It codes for CASSLNGLGTGADTQYF.

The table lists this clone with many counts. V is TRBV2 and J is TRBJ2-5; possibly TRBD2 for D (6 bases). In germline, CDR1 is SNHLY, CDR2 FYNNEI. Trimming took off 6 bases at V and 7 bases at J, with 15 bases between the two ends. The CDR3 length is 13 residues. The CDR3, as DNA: TGTGCCAGCAGCGGCCCCTCCGGGGGGACCCAGTACTTC. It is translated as CASSGPSGGTQYF.